The rows below give T cell receptor beta chains drawn from one sample of a study of early T cells in non-severe SARS-CoV-2 infection. Via MiXCR, TCRdb re-called the 5' RACE reads, giving one row per CDR3 protein. The sample has some 30,000 distinct CDR3 sequences, about 2.9% seen once. Specimen: whole blood. The receptors were sampled from an adult who was a healthcare worker with PCR-confirmed SARS-CoV-2 infection or an uninfected control (not recorded which). CDR3s include the opening cysteine and the closing phenylalanine or tryptophan. The D gene is left open where the match is weak. The size field is filled for only some rows; it gives once, few, many or a size class.

D	V	size	J	DNA	CDR3
TRBD2	TRBV9	few	TRBJ2-1	TGTGCCAGCAGCGTAGGTGTCGGGGGGGCCTTCAATGAGCAGTTCTTC	CASSVGVGGAFNEQFF
.	TRBV7-2	many	TRBJ1-5	TGTGCCAGCAGCTCCGGGATGTCCAGGCCCCAGCATTTT	CASSSGMSRPQHF
TRBD1	TRBV19	many	TRBJ2-5	TGTGCCACGACAGGGGGGGAGACCCAGTACTTC	CATTGGETQYF
TRBD2	TRBV24-1	.	TRBJ2-5	TGTGCCACCAGTGGATACACGACTAGCGGGGGGGCAGAGACCCAGTACTTC	CATSGYTTSGGAETQYF
.	TRBV5-4	.	TRBJ1-1	TGTGCCAGCAGCTCCGGAAAAGAGGGGGGAACTGAAGCTTTCTTT	CASSSGKEGGTEAFF
.	TRBV5-1	many	TRBJ2-3	TGCGCCAGCAGCTTTGTATCAGATACGCAGTATTTT	CASSFVSDTQYF
.	TRBV12-3/TRBV12-4	many	TRBJ1-2	TGTGCCAGCAGGTTGTCCACGACTAACTATGGCTACACCTTC	CASRLSTTNYGYTF
TRBD1	TRBV3-1	few	TRBJ2-6	TGTGCCAGCAGCCGAGGGGACAGGGGTTCCGGGGCCAACGTCCTGACTTTC	CASSRGDRGSGANVLTF
.	TRBV7-8	many	TRBJ1-1	TGTGCCAGCAGTTCGGCGGGGAGGAACACTGAAGCTTTCTTT	CASSSAGRNTEAFF
TRBD1	TRBV7-8	many	TRBJ2-2	TGTGCCAGCAGCTCAGGGGCAGGACAGGGAAACACCGGGGAGCTGTTTTTT	CASSSGAGQGNTGELFF
.	TRBV29-1	many	TRBJ2-5	TGCAGCGTTGATCGTAACAGGAGGGCGACCCAGTACTTC	CSVDRNRRATQYF
.	TRBV10-3	many	TRBJ2-3	TGTGCCATCAGGGCCGGAGGGACCCACACAGATACGCAGTATTTT	CAIRAGGTHTDTQYF
.	TRBV20-1	many	TRBJ1-4	TGCAGTGCTAGAGATCTGCAGGGGCGTAATGAAAAACTGTTTTTT	CSARDLQGRNEKLFF
TRBD1	TRBV7-2	medium-sized	TRBJ1-3	TGTGCCAGCAGCTTAACCCCAGGGGGCCTACTTGGACTAGCGGACACCATATATTTT	CASSLTPGGLLGLADTIYF
.	TRBV12-3/TRBV12-4	.	TRBJ2-1	TGTGCCAGCCTTCTGGGTAGGGATACTGAGCAGTTCTTC	CASLLGRDTEQFF
.	TRBV7-2	medium-sized	TRBJ1-1	TGTGCCAGCAGCTTAGCTGGGTTCGGTCAAGCTGAAGCTTTCTTT	CASSLAGFGQAEAFF
.	TRBV5-4	many	TRBJ1-2	TGTGCCAGCAGCCCCAGGGATAGGGATGGCTACACCTTC	CASSPRDRDGYTF
.	TRBV6-1	many	TRBJ2-1	TGTGCCAGCAGTGATGAACCGGGGTTCGGCGGGACGGGTGAGCAGTTCTTC	CASSDEPGFGGTGEQFF
.	TRBV29-1	many	TRBJ1-2	TGCAGCGTTGAAGACTCGGGACACGACAAAGACGGTCGATATGGCTACACCTTC	CSVEDSGHDKDGRYGYTF
.	TRBV10-1	many	TRBJ2-1	TGCGCCAGCAGTGAGTCGATGATAGTGGGCAATGAGCAGTTCTTC	CASSESMIVGNEQFF
.	TRBV7-3	many	TRBJ1-1	TGTGCCAGCAGCTTAACTGGCAGGGGCTCTGAAGCTTTCTTT	CASSLTGRGSEAFF
.	TRBV7-2	many	TRBJ1-6	TGTGCCAGCAGCCCGGACAGAAGTTATTATTCACCCCTCCACTTT	CASSPDRSYYSPLHF
TRBD1	TRBV5-4	many	TRBJ1-2	TGTGCCAGCAGCAAACAGGGGGCTCTGGACTATGGCTACACCTTC	CASSKQGALDYGYTF
.	TRBV7-3	medium-sized	TRBJ1-1	TGTGCCAGCAGCCTTACAGTGAACACTGAAGCTTTCTTT	CASSLTVNTEAFF
.	TRBV18	many	TRBJ2-5	TGTGCCAGCTCACCCCTTTCGACCGGAGTCCAAGAGACCCAGTACTTC	CASSPLSTGVQETQYF
.	TRBV6-7	many	TRBJ1-5	TGTGCCAGCAGTTTACGGCAGGGAAGGCAGCCCCAGCATTTT	CASSLRQGRQPQHF
TRBD2	TRBV30	many	TRBJ2-1	TGTGCCTGTTCCACGGGGGGGTCAGAGCAGTTCTTC	CACSTGGSEQFF
.	TRBV12-3/TRBV12-4	many	TRBJ1-2	TGTGCCAGCAGTTTTTTACAGGCTTCTGGCTACACCTTC	CASSFLQASGYTF
.	TRBV5-6	many	TRBJ1-1	TGTGCCAGCAGCTTGGGAGGGGAAGGGAAAACTGAAGCTTTCTTT	CASSLGGEGKTEAFF
.	TRBV3-1	few	TRBJ1-6	TGTGCCAGCAGCCAAGACAGGGTTGGTTCACCCCTCCACTTT	CASSQDRVGSPLHF
TRBD1	TRBV19	many	TRBJ1-2	TGTGCCAGTAGGTTTGGGACAGCTTATTACTATGGCTACACCTTC	CASRFGTAYYYGYTF
.	TRBV5-1	many	TRBJ2-2	TGCGCCAGCAGCTTGGGTTACTCGGACACCGGGGAGCTGTTTTTT	CASSLGYSDTGELFF